This T cell receptor beta chain originates from a study of blood T cell repertoires in COVID-19. This clone was seen a single time. Germline-derived CDR1 and CDR2 are SGDLS and YYNGEE. The CDR3 has 15 amino acids. V was clipped by 0 bases and J by 5 bases, with 12 bases between them. The assay was immunoSEQ multiplex PCR, and TCRdb's table has in-frame clones only and misses some. The table shows hundreds of thousands of clones, with 88% occurring only once. This chain links TRBV9 with TRBJ2-1; D is unresolved. The sample comprised peripheral blood. This clonotype originated in a woman in her 30s with COVID-19, enrolled during active disease. CDR3 residues: CASSVGPNQDNEQFF. The CDR3, as DNA: TGTGCCAGCAGCGTAGGCCCAAATCAGGACAATGAGCAGTTCTTC. Using reference TRBV9 and TRBJ2-1 for the parts outside the CDR3, the full variable domain is DSGVTQTPKHLITATGQRVTLRCSPRSGDLSVYWYQQSLDQGLQFLIQYYNGEERAKGNILERFSAQQFPDLHSELNLSSLELGDSALYFCASSVGPNQDNEQFFGPGTRLTVL.